The 22 T cell receptor beta chains in this list originate from one sample, sequenced in a study of cytomegalovirus exposure and HLA in healthy donors. Both 60 Vbeta primers and 13 Jbeta primers went into the PCR. Sequencing used immunoSEQ multiplex PCR; TCRdb keeps in-frame clones, though not all of them. This sample has 200,000 to 250,000 clones, with around 85% found just once. The specimen was PBMCs. These receptors all come from a human donor in good health.

This clone was recorded a few times. The same CDR3 arises from other DNA sequences in this sample as well. The chain recombines TRBV29-1 with TRBJ2-3, with 7 bases matching TRBD2. V trimming: 5 bases; J trimming: 4 bases; junction bases outside the gene matches: 3. The CDR3 runs 12 residues. Germline V CDR1 and CDR2: SQVTM, ANQGSEA. CDR3 coding DNA: TGCAGCGTTTCCCGGGGGGCAGATACGCAGTATTTT. Translation gives CSVSRGADTQYF.

As to this clone: Additional DNA sequences in this sample encode the identical CDR3. The chain is built from TRBV30 and TRBJ2-7, with unresolved D. With 1 base removed from V and 1 base from J, the gap between germline ends came to 5 bases. This CDR3 has 12 residues. Germline lookup yields CDR1 GTSNPN and CDR2 SVGIG (reference sequence). This chain's CDR3 is CAWSGQSYEQYF. The CDR3, as DNA: TGTGCCTGGAGTGGGCAGTCCTACGAGCAGTACTTC.

This clone has just a few counts. The V and J genes are TRBV4-3 and TRBJ2-7, with 12 bases matching TRBD2. CDR3 size: 16 residues. V was pared by 1 base and J by 1 base, with 2 bases of the junction left unmatched. Germline V CDR1 and CDR2: LGHNA, YSLEER. CDR3 DNA sequence: TGCGCCAGCAGCCAAGCCGGGACTAGCGGGTCCTACGAGCAGTACTTC. It yields the protein CASSQAGTSGSYEQYF.

CDR3 coding DNA: TGTGCCAGCAGCCCAGGAAGTTGGGGGGGGTACCCCCGGGAGACCCAGTACTTC. Translating gives CASSPGSWGGYPRETQYF. The chain has TRBV7-3 and TRBJ2-5, with 7 nucleotides matching TRBD2. V lost 5 bases and J lost 5; bases outside the gene matches: 20. Germline V gives CDR1 SGHTA, CDR2 FQGTGA. The CDR3 has 18 amino acids.

The CDR3 spells CASSSYRVGNEKLFF. The DNA of the CDR3 is TGTGCCAGCAGCTCATACAGGGTTGGAAATGAAAAACTGTTTTTT. The V gene is TRBV7-8, the J gene TRBJ1-4; D is possibly TRBD1 (6 bases). The CDR3 is 15 residues long. Per germline, CDR1 SGHVS and CDR2 FQNEAQ. The V gene lost 4 bases and the J gene lost 5 bases, with 14 bases spanning the gap.

The chain is built from TRBV7-9 and TRBJ1-4, with TRBD1 matching 7 bases. CDR1 and CDR2 (germline): SEHNR, FQNEAQ (reference sequence). CDR3 length: 18 amino acids. The V gene end was trimmed by 1 base and the J gene end by 5 bases; junction bases not matched to a gene: 13. This CDR3 reads CASSLGDREEGANEKLFF. In DNA form, the CDR3 reads TGTGCCAGCAGCTTAGGAGACAGGGAGGAGGGAGCCAATGAAAAACTGTTTTTT.

The V call is TRBV7-3, the J call TRBJ2-1; the D is unclear. This CDR3 has 14 residues. Between the trimmed V and J ends, which lost 1 base and 2 bases, there was a span of 6 bases. Germline V gives CDR1 SGHTA, CDR2 FQGTGA. The CDR3: CASSLNNPYNEQFF. The CDR3 DNA reads as TGTGCCAGCAGCTTAAACAATCCCTACAATGAGCAGTTCTTC. The full variable domain, its missing parts supplied by reference TRBV7-3 and TRBJ2-1, is GAGVSQTPSNKVTEKGKYVELRCDPISGHTALYWYRQSLGQGPEFLIYFQGTGAADDSGLPNDRFFAVRPEGSVSTLKIQRTERGDSAVYLCASSLNNPYNEQFFGPGTRLTVL.

A note on this clone: Sequence at one end of the junction differs from germline and may be a read error. V and J are TRBV7-3 and TRBJ2-7; no firm D call. CDR1 and CDR2 from the germline V gene are SGHTA and FQGTGA. CDR3 size: 15 residues. CDR3 nucleotides: TGTGCCGGCAGCTTACGACACGAAAGCTCCTACGAGCAGTACTTC. This encodes CAGSLRHESSYEQYF.

The chain combines TRBV7-9 with TRBJ1-3; no clear D gene. V was clipped by 5 bases and J by 6 bases, with 5 bases between them. Germline V lookup: CDR1 SEHNR, CDR2 FQNEAQ (reference sequence). This CDR3 contains 11 residues. The CDR3 spells CASSLINTIYF. The CDR3 DNA sequence: TGTGCCAGCAGCCTTATAAACACCATATATTTT. Filled out from reference TRBV7-9 and TRBJ1-3, the complete variable domain reads DTGVSQNPRHKITKRGQNVTFRCDPISEHNRLYWYRQTLGQGPEFLTYFQNEAQLEKSRLLSDRFSAERPKGSFSTLEIQRTEQGDSAMYLCASSLINTIYFGEGSWLTVV.

The chain links TRBV28 to TRBJ1-1; weak D call: TRBD1 (5 bases). The CDR3 has 14 amino acids. The V end lost 8 bases, the J end lost 9 bases, and 22 bases lay between the germline ends. Germline V gene sequence: CDR1 MDHEN, CDR2 SYDVKM. This CDR3 is CASSRGRPEAQAFF. For the CDR3, the DNA is TGTGCCAGCTCCCGGGGGAGACCCGAGGCACAAGCTTTCTTT.

The chain uses TRBV14 and TRBJ2-7, with TRBD1 as a possible D gene (5 bases). V dropped 6 bases and J dropped 4 bases, with 19 bases sitting between them. In germline, CDR1 is SGHDN, CDR2 FVKESK. This CDR3 region has 15 residues. The chain's CDR3 is CASSPSGAQGYEQYF. In DNA form, the CDR3 reads TGTGCCAGCAGTCCTTCTGGGGCCCAAGGGTACGAGCAGTACTTC.

The V call is TRBV27, the J call TRBJ2-3, with D possibly matching TRBD1 (7 bases). Looked up from germline, CDR1 is MNHEY and CDR2 is SMNVEV (reference sequence). V was cut by 7 bases and J by 3 bases, with 17 bases left in between. The CDR3 spans 15 residues. The CDR3 sequence is CASTPWRGLTDTQYF. CDR3 DNA: TGTGCCAGCACCCCGTGGAGGGGGCTGACAGATACGCAGTATTTT.

The chain combines TRBV6-5 with TRBJ2-7; D is possibly TRBD2 (6 bases). This CDR3 spans 13 amino acids. V was clipped by 4 bases and J by 5 bases, with 12 bases between them. From germline, CDR1 is MNHEY and CDR2 SVGAGI. CDR3 DNA: TGTGCCAGCAGTTTGACTAGTTACCACGAGCAGTACTTC. Translated: CASSLTSYHEQYF.

The chain carries TRBV2 and TRBJ2-7; D is possibly TRBD2 (6 bases). The CDR3 covers 15 residues. The germline V gene encodes CDR1 SNHLY and CDR2 FYNNEI. The V end lost 7 bases, the J end lost 2 bases, and 18 bases lay between the germline ends. The CDR3 loop is CASKLGSGLTYEQYF. The DNA of the CDR3 is TGTGCCAGCAAACTAGGGAGCGGACTAACCTACGAGCAGTACTTC.

CDR3 amino acids: CASRQGGGNQPQHF. CDR3 coding DNA: TGTGCCAGCAGACAGGGTGGAGGCAATCAGCCCCAGCATTTT. The chain joins TRBV27 to TRBJ1-5, with D perhaps TRBD1 (6 bases). The CDR3 extends over 14 amino acids. The ends were cut back, 6 bases at V and 2 bases at J, with 11 bases in the middle. Per the germline V gene, CDR1 is MNHEY and CDR2 is SMNVEV (reference sequence).

Worth noting for this clone: Other DNA sequences of this sample code for an identical CDR3. The chain carries TRBV7-9 and TRBJ2-2; possibly TRBD1 for D (5 bases). CDR3 size: 15 residues. Trimming left V 3 bases short and J 2 bases short, with 10 bases between. CDR1 and CDR2 from the germline V gene are SEHNR and FQNEAQ (reference sequence). Here the CDR3 DNA reads TGTGCCAGCAGCTTGGGGCAGGGAAACACCGGGGAGCTGTTTTTT. It translates to CASSLGQGNTGELFF. The full variable domain, in which reference TRBV7-9 and TRBJ2-2 provide the parts outside the CDR3, is DTGVSQNPRHKITKRGQNVTFRCDPISEHNRLYWYRQTLGQGPEFLTYFQNEAQLEKSRLLSDRFSAERPKGSFSTLEIQRTEQGDSAMYLCASSLGQGNTGELFFGEGSRLTVL.

The V call is TRBV5-1, the J call TRBJ2-3; 10 nucleotides match TRBD2. There are 16 residues in the CDR3. Germline values: CDR1 SGHRS, CDR2 YFSETQ. The V and J ends lost 4 bases and 1 base, in that order; junction bases with no gene match: 6. The CDR3 region is CASSEFLAGGTDTQYF. In DNA form, the CDR3 reads TGCGCCAGCAGCGAGTTCCTAGCGGGAGGCACAGATACGCAGTATTTT.

This clone was observed a handful of times. This rearrangement joins TRBV28 to TRBJ2-5; TRBD1 matches 7 bases. Germline V gene lookup returns CDR1 MDHEN and CDR2 SYDVKM. J gave up 1 base and V 6 bases, and 2 bases lay outside the gene matches. This CDR3 contains 13 residues. The CDR3 loop is CASRTGTQETQYF. The CDR3 DNA sequence: TGTGCCAGCAGGACAGGGACCCAAGAGACCCAGTACTTC.

CDR3 sequence (DNA): TGTGCCAGCAGCTTAAGTAACAGAAAAGAGACCCAGTACTTC. Encoded protein: CASSLSNRKETQYF. This chain connects TRBV7-3 to TRBJ2-5; D unresolved. The germline CDR1 and CDR2 sequences are SGHTA and FQGTGA. Trimming took off 1 base at V and 3 bases at J, with 9 bases between the two ends. The CDR3 is 14 residues long.

The rearrangement joins TRBV7-9 to TRBJ2-7; 9 bases match TRBD2. Germline CDR1 is SEHNR and CDR2 is FQNEAQ (reference sequence). The CDR3 extends over 17 amino acids. The V segment lost 5 bases and the J segment 7 bases; nucleotides outside the gene matches: 18. CDR3 coding DNA: TGTGCCAGCAGCGAGGCGCTTGGCGGGAGGGCCCTCGGGGAGCAGTACTTC. This translates into CASSEALGGRALGEQYF. Variable domain in full (rest from reference TRBV7-9 and TRBJ2-7): DTGVSQNPRHKITKRGQNVTFRCDPISEHNRLYWYRQTLGQGPEFLTYFQNEAQLEKSRLLSDRFSAERPKGSFSTLEIQRTEQGDSAMYLCASSEALGGRALGEQYFGPGTRLTVT.

This clone has just a few counts. The rearrangement uses TRBV7-9 and TRBJ2-7; D may be TRBD2 (6 bases). V lost 3 bases and J lost 2, with 14 bases in between. Germline values: CDR1 SEHNR, CDR2 FQNEAQ (reference sequence). The CDR3 has 15 residues. CDR3: CASSFGGSSPYEQYF. In DNA, the CDR3 is TGTGCCAGCAGCTTCGGGGGAAGTTCGCCCTACGAGCAGTACTTC.

This clone has only a few counts. V is TRBV5-1 and J is TRBJ1-3; 8 bases agree with TRBD1. The CDR3 has 16 residues. Germline V lookup: CDR1 SGHRS, CDR2 YFSETQ. Losses at the gene ends were 4 bases for V and 1 base for J; bases not matched to a gene: 7. The CDR3, as DNA: TGCGCCAGCAGCCGGCGACAGGGGCAATCTGGAAACACCATATATTTT. Residues: CASSRRQGQSGNTIYF. Full variable domain (rest looked up from reference TRBV5-1 and TRBJ1-3): KAGVTQTPRYLIKTRGQQVTLSCSPISGHRSVSWYQQTPGQGLQFLFEYFSETQRNKGNFPGRFSGRQFSNSRSEMNVSTLELGDSALYLCASSRRQGQSGNTIYFGEGSWLTVV.